The 28 T cell receptor beta chains listed next were all sequenced from one sample in a study of blood T cell repertoires in COVID-19. Assay used: immunoSEQ multiplex PCR; TCRdb lists only in-frame clones, some missing. This table holds 90,000 to 100,000 clones, roughly 88% found once. The sample taken for sequencing was peripheral blood. The receptors come from a human donor in a cohort sampled during active COVID-19.

The chain employs TRBV15 and TRBJ1-5, with D maybe TRBD1 (5 bases). Germline values: CDR1 LNHNV, CDR2 YYDKDF (reference sequence). The CDR3 has 15 amino acids. Trimming left V 4 bases short and J 3 bases short, with 13 bases between. Here the CDR3 DNA reads TGTGCCACCAGCAACGGGGGGGGACCCAATCAGCCCCAGCATTTT. This encodes CATSNGGGPNQPQHF.

This clone turned up a few times. The chain links TRBV11-2 to TRBJ1-1, with D maybe TRBD1 (5 bases). The V gene lost 3 bases and the J gene lost 2 bases, with 13 bases spanning the gap. Germline CDR1 reads SGHAT; CDR2 reads FQNNGV. CDR3 length: 15 residues. CDR3 bases: TGTGCCAGCAGCTTTCAAAGGGGACTTAACACTGAAGCTTTCTTT. Translation: CASSFQRGLNTEAFF.

This sequence joins TRBV6-6 and TRBJ2-7; the match to TRBD1 covers 8 bases. This CDR3 is 16 amino acids long. V lost 6 bases to trimming and J lost 0 bases; unmatched junction nucleotides: 10. Germline CDR1 MNHNY, CDR2 SVGAGI (reference sequence). CDR3 region: CASSGKGQAASYEQYF. CDR3 DNA sequence: TGTGCCAGCAGCGGCAAGGGACAGGCAGCCTCCTACGAGCAGTACTTC.

This chain uses TRBV9 with TRBJ1-5; 7 nucleotides match TRBD1. The J segment lost 5 bases and the V segment lost 0 bases, leaving 2 bases of the junction unmatched. The CDR3 is 14 residues long. In germline, CDR1 is SGDLS, CDR2 YYNGEE. The CDR3 sequence: CASSVGQGDQPQHF. CDR3 DNA: TGTGCCAGCAGCGTAGGGCAGGGGGATCAGCCCCAGCATTTT.

The V and J genes are TRBV6-6 and TRBJ2-3; 12 nucleotides match TRBD1. Germline V gives CDR1 MNHNY, CDR2 SVGAGI (reference sequence). The J segment lost 9 bases and the V segment lost 6 bases, leaving 10 bases of the junction unmatched. The CDR3 covers 15 residues. The CDR3 nucleotides are TGTGCCAGCAGAGTCCGGGACAGGGGGCTAGGGACGCAGTATTTT. Translation gives CASRVRDRGLGTQYF.

The chain joins TRBV28 to TRBJ2-7; 8 bases agree with TRBD2. This CDR3 contains 15 residues. Germline V gene sequence: CDR1 MDHEN, CDR2 SYDVKM. After removal of 1 base from V and 3 bases from J, the junction contained 5 bases not matched to a gene. The CDR3 DNA reads as TGTGCCAGCAGTTTATTCGCGGGAGGAGTCTACGAGCAGTACTTC. It specifies CASSLFAGGVYEQYF.

This clone was seen only once. The chain uses TRBV12-5 and TRBJ2-6, with 10 bases that match TRBD1. In germline, CDR1 is LGHNT, CDR2 FRNRAP. This CDR3 has 16 residues. V was pared by 1 base and J by 4 bases, with 1 base of the junction left unmatched. DNA for the CDR3: TGTGCTAGTGGTTTGGGACAGGGGGCCGGGGCCAACGTCCTGACTTTC. It encodes CASGLGQGAGANVLTF.

V usage is TRBV28 and J usage is TRBJ2-7, with D unclear. This CDR3 is 14 amino acids long. The germline CDR1 and CDR2 sequences are MDHEN and SYDVKM. Deletions cut 4 bases from V and 0 bases from J, with 10 bases between. This chain's CDR3 is CASSSFRSSYEQYF. The CDR3 DNA follows: TGTGCCAGCAGTTCTTTTAGGAGCTCCTACGAGCAGTACTTC.

The chain is built from TRBV3-1 (or the pseudogene TRBV3-2) and TRBJ1-6; unclear D gene. The CDR3 sequence is 14 residues long. The germline gives CDR1 LGHDT, CDR2 YNNKEL (reference sequence). Trimming removed 4 bases from V and 10 bases from J, with 14 bases in between. DNA for the CDR3: TGTGCCAGCAGCCCCCGGGAGAGCCGATCACCCCTCCACTTT. It yields the protein CASSPRESRSPLHF.

The gene calls are TRBV5-1 and TRBJ2-7; D is undetermined. Germline-derived CDR1 and CDR2 are SGHRS and YFSETQ. The V end was cut by 5 bases, the J end by 6 bases, with 15 bases between. This CDR3 is built from 13 residues. Written as DNA, the CDR3 is TGCGCCAGCAGTCACTCCCTGCCAAGCGAGCAGTACTTC. Translated, it gives CASSHSLPSEQYF.

The chain is built from TRBV9 and TRBJ2-3, with TRBD1 matching 12 bases. CDR1 and CDR2 (germline): SGDLS, YYNGEE. CDR3 size: 15 residues. Trimming removed 4 bases from V and 5 bases from J; junction bases left unmatched: 5. Here the CDR3 DNA reads TGTGCCAGCAGCCCCGGGACAGGGGGCGTAGATACGCAGTATTTT. Amino acid sequence: CASSPGTGGVDTQYF.

Here the CDR3 DNA reads TGTGCCAGCAGCCTGGACCTAAGAGGCTACACCTTC. Translated, it gives CASSLDLRGYTF. The chain uses TRBV5-8 and TRBJ1-2; D is unresolved. Germline V gives CDR1 SGHTS, CDR2 YDEGEE. The V gene lost 4 bases and the J gene lost 8 bases, with 12 bases spanning the gap. CDR3 length equals 12 residues.

This clone was seen a handful of times. The chain is built from TRBV5-4 and TRBJ2-3, with 11 bases matching TRBD2. In germline, CDR1 is SGHNT, CDR2 YYREEE (reference sequence). The CDR3 runs 16 residues. The V gene end was trimmed by 4 bases and the J gene end by 2 bases; junction bases not matched to a gene: 6. The CDR3 sequence: CASSPGTSGYTDTQYF. CDR3 nucleotide sequence: TGTGCCAGCAGCCCCGGGACTAGCGGTTACACAGATACGCAGTATTTT.

This clone turned up a few times. The chain recombines TRBV4-2 with TRBJ2-2, with 14 bases matching TRBD2. This CDR3 spans 20 amino acids. Germline V gives CDR1 LGHNA, CDR2 YNFKEQ. V dropped 6 bases and J dropped 1; count of bases not matched to a gene: 13. The CDR3 sequence: CASRRSSGTSGRVNTGELFF. CDR3 coding DNA: TGTGCCAGCAGACGCAGCTCCGGGACTAGCGGGAGAGTGAACACCGGGGAGCTGTTTTTT.

Regarding this clone: The same CDR3 arises from other DNA sequences in this sample as well. The chain has TRBV19 and TRBJ2-2; 7 nucleotides agree with TRBD1. This CDR3 region has 14 residues. The V segment lost 3 bases and the J segment 5 bases; nucleotides outside the gene matches: 3. Looked up from germline, CDR1 is LNHDA and CDR2 is SQIVND (reference sequence). This CDR3 is CASSMGRGTGELFF. The CDR3 DNA sequence: TGTGCCAGTAGTATGGGCAGGGGGACCGGGGAGCTGTTTTTT.

This chain connects TRBV19 to TRBJ1-1, with 9 positions matching TRBD1. The CDR3 has 16 residues. Germline trimming cut 5 bases from V and 0 bases from J; bases unmatched to any gene: 7. Germline lookup yields CDR1 LNHDA and CDR2 SQIVND (reference sequence). CDR3 loop: CASSEDRGGLNTEAFF. CDR3 coding DNA: TGTGCCAGTAGTGAGGACAGGGGAGGCCTGAACACTGAAGCTTTCTTT.

This clone has only one observation. This chain uses TRBV30 with TRBJ2-3, with TRBD2 identical over 8 bases. Germline CDR1 is GTSNPN and CDR2 is SVGIG (reference sequence). Losses at the gene ends were 4 bases for V and 6 bases for J; bases not matched to a gene: 9. This CDR3 is built from 14 residues. The CDR3, as DNA: TGTGCCTGGACCCAGGCGGGGGGTGCTGATACGCAGTATTTT. It codes for CAWTQAGGADTQYF.

The rearrangement joins TRBV7-6 to TRBJ2-1; possible D gene TRBD2, 6 bases. The CDR3 loop spans 15 amino acids. The germline CDR1 and CDR2 sequences are SGHVS and FNYEAQ. Trimming left V 5 bases short and J 7 bases short, with 18 bases between. The chain's CDR3 is CASSPTSYRGNEQFF. The DNA of the CDR3 is TGTGCCAGCAGCCCAACTAGCTACCGCGGGAATGAGCAGTTCTTC.

The rearrangement links TRBV15 to TRBJ1-1, with D hard to call. The V end was cut by 2 bases, the J end by 0 bases, with 10 bases between. Germline CDR1 reads LNHNV; CDR2 reads YYDKDF (reference sequence). This CDR3 is built from 15 residues. Here the CDR3 DNA reads TGTGCCACCAGCAGAAACACCCTTTTGAACACTGAAGCTTTCTTT. It specifies CATSRNTLLNTEAFF.

The V and J genes are TRBV3-1 (or the pseudogene TRBV3-2) and TRBJ1-1; a weak D match, TRBD1 (6 bases). Trimming stripped 5 bases from V and 7 bases from J, with 8 bases between. This CDR3 region has 11 residues. Germline CDR1 reads LGHDT; CDR2 reads YNNKEL (reference sequence). As DNA, the CDR3 is TGTGCCAGCAGCGGGACACATGAAGCTTTCTTT. It is translated as CASSGTHEAFF.

The J gene is TRBJ2-4, the V gene TRBV5-8, with TRBD1 matching 11 bases. The germline V gene encodes CDR1 SGHTS and CDR2 YDEGEE. V dropped 7 bases and J dropped 1; count of bases not matched to a gene: 1. This CDR3 is built from 14 residues. CDR3 sequence: CASGDRGAKNIQYF. Here the CDR3 DNA reads TGTGCCAGCGGGGACAGGGGGGCCAAAAACATTCAGTACTTC.

The chain carries TRBV23-1 and TRBJ1-2; tentatively, D is TRBD1 (5 bases). TRBV23-1 is labeled an ORF, and its function is uncertain. The CDR3 spans 12 residues. V was shortened by 3 bases and J by 7 bases, with 9 bases between the two germline ends. The CDR3 loop reads CASSQQGRGYTF. In nucleotides, the CDR3 is TGCGCCAGCAGTCAGCAGGGCCGTGGCTACACCTTC.

V is TRBV19 and J is TRBJ1-4; possible D gene TRBD1, 6 bases. The CDR3 spans 12 residues. Per the germline V gene, CDR1 is LNHDA and CDR2 is SQIVND (reference sequence). The V end was cut by 6 bases, the J end by 8 bases, with 10 bases between. The CDR3 region has the DNA TGTGCCAGTAGGATCAGGGGAGAAAAACTGTTTTTT. This encodes CASRIRGEKLFF. The complete variable domain, with remaining parts taken from reference TRBV19 and TRBJ1-4, reads DGGITQSPKYLFRKEGQNVTLSCEQNLNHDAMYWYRQDPGQGLRLIYYSQIVNDFQKGDIAEGYSVSREKKESFPLTVTSAQKNPTAFYLCASRIRGEKLFFGSGTQLSVL.

To note about this clone: The germline gene is not matched at one end of the junction; a read error may be the cause. The chain joins TRBV11-2 to TRBJ2-3; 8 nucleotides match TRBD2. The CDR3 covers 12 residues. Germline CDR1 reads SGHAT; CDR2 reads FQNNGV. CDR3 protein: CASSPGGGLLHF. The CDR3 DNA is TGTGCCAGCAGCCCCGGCGGGGGGCTGTTGCATTTT.

In its sample, this clone was seen once. J is TRBJ1-4 and V is TRBV6-5, with D hard to call. Germline CDR1 reads MNHEY; CDR2 reads SVGAGI. The CDR3 covers 15 residues. V lost 4 bases to trimming and J lost 7 bases, with 16 bases between them. CDR3 sequence (DNA): TGTGCCAGCAGTTTTGTTGGAGGGCGTGTTGAAAAACTGTTTTTT. This encodes CASSFVGGRVEKLFF.

V is TRBV28 and J is TRBJ2-7; 9 bases line up with TRBD2. CDR3 size: 16 residues. Germline assignment: CDR1 MDHEN and CDR2 SYDVKM. V was clipped by 2 bases and J by 3 bases; unmatched bases: 8. CDR3 amino acids: CASSLAGTSLDYEQYF. In nucleotides, the CDR3 is TGTGCCAGCAGTTTAGCCGGGACTAGCTTGGACTACGAGCAGTACTTC.

The chain links TRBV15 to TRBJ1-2; D call uncertain. In germline, CDR1 is LNHNV, CDR2 YYDKDF (reference sequence). V gave up 1 base and J gave up 6 bases, with 12 bases separating them. The CDR3 runs to 14 residues. The DNA for the CDR3 is TGTGCCACCAGCAGAGCCATTCTCGGAGATGGCTACACCTTC. Protein product: CATSRAILGDGYTF.

The gene calls are TRBV6-5 and TRBJ1-2; D is ambiguous. CDR3 length equals 14 residues. Germline V CDR1 and CDR2: MNHEY, SVGAGI. V gave up 2 bases and J gave up 1 base, with 8 bases separating them. The DNA for the CDR3 is TGTGCCAGCAGTTACGGTAGCATTAACTATGGCTACACCTTC. This sequence encodes CASSYGSINYGYTF.